This passage covers 21 T cell receptor beta chains from one sample sequenced in a study of Ad26.COV2.S vaccination and SARS-CoV-2 variants. Clones were read by immunoSEQ multiplex PCR, and TCRdb kept only the in-frame ones, dropping some. Among hundreds of thousands of clones listed, about 89% were seen once. As for treatment: some 19 received Ad26.COV2.S at low or high dose, single or two shots; roughly five received placebo; per-sample allocation not given. Material that was analyzed had been drawn on day 63 after the first vaccine or placebo injection. The material was peripheral blood, obtained in a trial of Ad26.COV2.S vaccine versus placebo. The source is a person aged 18 to 59 who received the Ad26.COV2.S COVID-19 vaccine or a placebo.

A word on this clone: Distinct nucleotide sequences in the sample also encode this CDR3. The chain combines TRBV19 with TRBJ2-5; possible D gene TRBD1, 6 bases. The CDR3 sequence is 11 residues long. The germline gives CDR1 LNHDA, CDR2 SQIVND (reference sequence). The ends were cut back, 8 bases at V and 5 bases at J, with 9 bases in the middle. The CDR3 coding sequence is TGTGCCAGTTCCAGGGGTGAGACCCAGTACTTC. This encodes CASSRGETQYF.

The rearrangement joins TRBV30 to TRBJ1-2; D remains unclear. CDR1 is GTSNPN, CDR2 SVGIG, per germline (reference sequence). Trimming stripped 3 bases from V and 3 bases from J, with 8 bases between. CDR3 length equals 12 residues. The CDR3 region is CAWRRADYGYTF. As DNA, the CDR3 is TGTGCCTGGAGGAGGGCAGACTATGGCTACACCTTC.

This chain joins TRBV4-3 and TRBJ1-2; 9 bases align to TRBD1. J was trimmed by 8 bases and V by 3 bases; bases with no gene match: 7. This CDR3 has 14 amino acids. Germline values: CDR1 LGHNA, CDR2 YSLEER. DNA for the CDR3: TGCGCCAGCAGCCAGGGACAGGGAACACGAGGCTACACCTTC. Translating it yields CASSQGQGTRGYTF.

The chain has TRBV6-6 and TRBJ2-3; D is perhaps TRBD1 (5 bases). The CDR3 is 15 residues long. CDR1 is MNHNY, CDR2 SVGAGI, per germline (reference sequence). Trimming took off 7 bases at V and 2 bases at J, with 16 bases between the two ends. CDR3 sequence reads: CASTADSRLTDTQYF. CDR3 in DNA: TGTGCCAGCACCGCCGACAGCAGGCTCACAGATACGCAGTATTTT.

The genes are TRBV5-4 and TRBJ2-7; D gene ambiguous. This CDR3 comprises 12 residues. Germline V lookup: CDR1 SGHNT, CDR2 YYREEE (reference sequence). Trimming removed 2 bases at V and 2 bases at J, with 5 bases between. The CDR3 here is CASSFEAYEQYF. The CDR3 bases are TGTGCCAGCAGCTTCGAGGCCTACGAGCAGTACTTC.

The chain couples TRBV14 to TRBJ2-6; no firm D call. The ends were cut back, 6 bases at V and 2 bases at J, with 17 bases in the middle. CDR3 size: 17 residues. Germline CDR1 is SGHDN and CDR2 is FVKESK. CDR3 sequence reads: CASRTARTKPGANVLTF. CDR3 sequence (DNA): TGTGCCAGCAGAACCGCCCGGACGAAACCTGGGGCCAACGTCCTGACTTTC.

The chain joins TRBV6-5 to TRBJ2-7; D not certain. Germline values: CDR1 MNHEY, CDR2 SVGAGI. V was shortened by 8 bases and J by 3 bases, with 11 bases between the two germline ends. This CDR3 contains 12 residues. CDR3 coding DNA: TGTGCCAGCGGACGTGATCTCTACGAGCAGTACTTC. Translated: CASGRDLYEQYF.

The chain uses TRBV6-5 and TRBJ2-6, with D possibly being TRBD1 (5 bases). The V and J ends lost 2 bases and 0 bases respectively, with 5 bases between them. The germline V gene has CDR1 MNHEY and CDR2 SVGAGI. The CDR3 runs to 15 residues. This chain's CDR3 is CASSYGASGANVLTF. CDR3 nucleotides: TGTGCCAGCAGTTACGGGGCCTCTGGGGCCAACGTCCTGACTTTC.

The DNA of the CDR3 is TGTGCCAGCAGCTTACTATGGCCGGGGGGGGCGGTGGGTTCACCCCTCCACTTT. It encodes CASSLLWPGGAVGSPLHF. The rearrangement joins TRBV11-3 to TRBJ1-6; D may be TRBD1 (6 bases). The V end lost 2 bases, the J end lost 9 bases, and 23 bases lay between the germline ends. From germline, CDR1 is SGHNT and CDR2 YENEEA. CDR3 length equals 18 residues.

CDR3 sequence (DNA): TGTGCCAGCAGCCTTATAGCCAAAAACATTCAGTACTTC. Encoded protein: CASSLIAKNIQYF. The V and J genes are TRBV12-3 or TRBV12-4 and TRBJ2-4, with D unresolved. CDR3 size: 13 residues. V shed 6 bases and J shed 0 bases, with 6 bases lying between them.

The chain combines TRBV18 with TRBJ1-4; possibly TRBD1 for D (5 bases). From germline, CDR1 is KGHSH and CDR2 LQKENI. The CDR3 has 16 residues. With 3 bases removed from V and 8 bases from J, the gap between germline ends came to 19 bases. The CDR3 reads CASSPQGGHLREKLFF. Here the CDR3 DNA reads TGTGCCAGCTCACCGCAGGGTGGACATCTGAGAGAAAAACTGTTTTTT.

The rearrangement uses TRBV7-2 and TRBJ1-5; 9 bases align to TRBD1. With 1 base clipped from V and 6 bases from J, the junction kept 4 bases outside the gene matches. In germline, CDR1 is SGHTA, CDR2 FQGNSA. This CDR3 has 15 residues. CDR3 nucleotides: TGTGCCAGCAGCTTAGACAGGGGGCTAGGTCAGCCCCAGCATTTT. Translation gives CASSLDRGLGQPQHF. The complete variable domain, with remaining parts taken from reference TRBV7-2 and TRBJ1-5, reads GAGVSQSPSNKVTEKGKDVELRCDPISGHTALYWYRQSLGQGLEFLIYFQGNSAPDKSGLPSDRFSAERTGGSVSTLTIQRTQQEDSAVYLCASSLDRGLGQPQHFGDGTRLSIL.

In regard to this clone: At the DNA level, this CDR3 is encoded by other sequences in the same sample as well. V and J are TRBV30 and TRBJ1-1; D call uncertain. Trimming cost V 0 bases and J 5 bases, with 10 bases left between them. The CDR3 loop spans 13 amino acids. Germline CDR1 and CDR2: GTSNPN and SVGIG (reference sequence). The CDR3 DNA follows: TGTGCCTGGAGTGTAAGGAGGGATACTGAAGCTTTCTTT. This encodes CAWSVRRDTEAFF.

CDR3 residues: CASSNGAGGRLVTQYF. CDR3 bases: TGTGCCAGTAGCAACGGGGCAGGGGGTAGGCTGGTGACCCAGTACTTC. The chain links TRBV19 to TRBJ2-5, with 7 bases aligning to TRBD1. Germline lookup yields CDR1 LNHDA and CDR2 SQIVND (reference sequence). Trimming took 6 bases from V and 7 from J; bases not matched to a gene: 17. This CDR3 contains 16 residues.

This clone has a count of ten or more. The rearrangement uses TRBV19 and TRBJ1-2, with D uncertain. This CDR3 contains 16 residues. Germline assignment: CDR1 LNHDA and CDR2 SQIVND (reference sequence). With 4 bases removed from V and 0 bases from J, the gap between germline ends came to 15 bases. CDR3 in DNA: TGTGCCAGTAGTAGAGGTTCAGGTGATACTAACTATGGCTACACCTTC. Protein product: CASSRGSGDTNYGYTF. Looking up the rest from reference TRBV19 and TRBJ1-2 gives the full variable domain: DGGITQSPKYLFRKEGQNVTLSCEQNLNHDAMYWYRQDPGQGLRLIYYSQIVNDFQKGDIAEGYSVSREKKESFPLTVTSAQKNPTAFYLCASSRGSGDTNYGYTFGSGTRLTVV.

The V and J genes are TRBV18 and TRBJ1-2, with TRBD1 as a possible D gene (6 bases). V was clipped by 2 bases and J by 8 bases, with 9 bases between them. The CDR3 spans 12 residues. Germline CDR1 is KGHSH and CDR2 is LQKENI. In nucleotides, the CDR3 is TGTGCCAGCTCACCAGGACAGAAGGGCTACACCTTC. Translation gives CASSPGQKGYTF.

As concerns this clone: The junction departs from germline at one end; a sequencing error may be responsible. V and J are TRBV7-2 and TRBJ2-1; 10 bases are shared with TRBD1. The CDR3 runs 17 residues. Germline V gives CDR1 SGHTA, CDR2 FQGNSA. In nucleotides, the CDR3 is TGTGCCAGCAGCCTAGCACTGGGGACAGGGGCCTACAATGAGCAGTTCTTC. It translates to CASSLALGTGAYNEQFF.

In the case of this clone: Other DNA variants within this sample encode the same CDR3. The J gene is TRBJ1-6, the V gene TRBV6-5; D unclear. The germline V gene encodes CDR1 MNHEY and CDR2 SVGAGI. V lost 3 bases and J 1 base, leaving 7 bases between the germline ends. The CDR3 runs to 15 residues. CDR3: CASSYRESYNSPLHF. The CDR3 DNA reads as TGTGCCAGCAGTTATAGGGAATCCTATAATTCACCCCTCCACTTT.

The chain employs TRBV4-3 and TRBJ2-5; 7 bases are shared with TRBD1. Trimming at V came to 0 bases and at J to 5 bases, leaving 15 bases not matched to a gene. CDR1 and CDR2 (germline): LGHNA, YSLEER. This CDR3 spans 18 amino acids. CDR3 region: CASSQDLGAGTGEETQYF. The CDR3 DNA follows: TGCGCCAGCAGCCAAGATCTTGGCGCGGGCACAGGGGAGGAGACCCAGTACTTC.

In this sample, this clone turned up many times. This chain connects TRBV20-1 to TRBJ1-2; D not resolved. The V end lost 3 bases, the J end lost 6 bases, and 14 bases lay between the germline ends. The CDR3 covers 13 residues. Germline assignment: CDR1 DFQATT and CDR2 SNEGSKA (reference sequence). The CDR3 region is CSASIAGRNGYTF. CDR3 in DNA: TGCAGTGCTAGTATTGCGGGGAGGAATGGCTACACCTTC.

The V and J genes are TRBV18 and TRBJ2-1; a weak D match, TRBD2 (7 bases). V lost 1 base and J 6 bases, leaving 10 bases between the germline ends. This CDR3 spans 14 amino acids. CDR1 is KGHSH and CDR2 is LQKENI in the germline V gene. CDR3 sequence reads: CASSPLGGGNEQFF. The DNA of the CDR3 is TGTGCCAGCTCACCACTAGGGGGGGGCAATGAGCAGTTCTTC.